This T cell receptor (beta chain) was documented in a study of blood T cells in healthy people across ages. Study observations and caveats: The study found more naive CD4+ cells and higher diversity in long-lived than aged donors.

This CDR3 region has 18 residues. Germline V gene lookup returns CDR1 LGHDT and CDR2 YNNKEL (reference sequence). Trimming removed 1 base from V and 0 bases from J, with 13 bases in between. The second PCR ran roughly 6 to 11 cycles with a sample-barcoded 5' primer and J-beta primers. A single record per CDR3 protein comes from TCRdb applying MiXCR to the 5' RACE reads. Found here are hundreds of thousands of distinct CDR3 sequences, approximately 29% of them singletons; the top ten hold approximately 15%. This clonotype was counted a few times. Its antigen is currently unknown. It was roughly 10 milliliters of peripheral blood that were drawn from each donor.

Sequenced: blood. This receptor was obtained from a woman older than 75 in good health. The V and J genes are TRBV3-1 and TRBJ2-6; D perhaps matches TRBD1 (6 bases). The CDR3 DNA reads as TGTGCCAGCAGCCAAGGGGGCAGGGGCCTCTCTGGGGCCAACGTCCTGACTTTC. As protein: CASSQGGRGLSGANVLTF. Combining the CDR3 with reference TRBV3-1 and TRBJ2-6 gives the whole variable domain DTAVSQTPKYLVTQMGNDKSIKCEQNLGHDTMYWYKQDSKKFLKIMFSYNNKELIINETVPNRFSPKSPDKAHLNLHINSLELGDSAVYFCASSQGGRGLSGANVLTFGAGSRLTVL.